The clone carrying this T cell receptor (beta chain) was found a few times. The data belong to a study of T-cell reconstitution after alpha-beta-depleted transplantation in children. Preparation of the TCRbeta library was carried out with unique molecular identifiers. TCRdb reprocessed the PCR reads via MiXCR and lists one record per CDR3 protein. The sample holds 450,000 to 600,000 distinct CDR3 sequences; about 18% are singletons and the top ten take 3.3%. The sample was PBMCs from the stem cell graft donor, taken from the stem cell graft. The receptor was isolated from a human donor who donated a stem cell graft to a child with acute lymphoblastic leukemia.

As DNA, the CDR3 is TGCGCCAGCAGCCAAGATCGCAGGGTACAAGAGACCCAGTACTTC. Residues: CASSQDRRVQETQYF. The chain links TRBV4-1 to TRBJ2-5, with D perhaps matching TRBD1 (5 bases). There are 15 residues in the CDR3. The V gene lost 0 bases and the J gene lost 2 bases, with 10 bases spanning the gap. CDR1 MGHRA and CDR2 YSYEKL come from the germline V gene.